This TCR beta chain was identified in a study of cytomegalovirus exposure and HLA in healthy donors (dated 2017 in TCRdb). Context from the whole study: In an earlier analysis of some 550 of the donors, 276 Gb of sequence data and 117 million unique TCR beta sequences from about 190 million T cells were reported. Roughly 300 gigabases of sequencing data and 75 million to 85 million unique TCR sequences made up an early release that covered roughly 670 HLA-typed donors. Of the roughly 400 genotyped donors, approximately 81% were placed in the genetic ancestry cluster associated with self-reported Caucasian donors. The study was designed to test whether signatures of past pathogen exposure could be identified by cataloging public T cell receptors. The study profiled the T cell repertoires of 500 to 800 subjects by immunosequencing and related them to cytomegalovirus serostatus. In addition to the first cohort of hundreds of subjects, a separate validation cohort of under 150 different subjects was used. The study combined high-throughput TCR immunosequencing, statistical association of individual TCRs with disease status, and machine learning to predict cytomegalovirus infection status. To study patterns of TCR occurrence, a later analysis re-analyzed previously published TCR beta repertoires from 550 to 800 donors and added high-resolution HLA genotyping. Rather than drawing on any new phenotypic data, the later analysis identified candidate immune exposures from TCR beta sequences and the way those sequences occurred across donors. To decide whether each TCR beta V gene segment behaved as functional or pseudogenic, an earlier analysis of nearly 600 of the donors relied on high-throughput TCR beta sequencing. Donor age, sex, ethnicity and CMV serostatus were collected together with the repertoire data. In a later genetic analysis, genome-wide SNP genotypes for 398 of the 666 donors were used, and that subset was treated as a discovery cohort. Every discovery cohort repertoire had been produced on one sequencing platform. Both class I and class II loci were covered by HLA typing, at four-digit resolution. Typing coverage differed by locus: A, B, C, DRB1 and DQB1 were typed in about 620-630 donors, DQA1 in about 500, DPA1 in 600 to 610, and DPB1 in around 490. Several DR-DQ haplotypes were handled as single units for association and clustering because linkage in the cohort was strong. Among a few hundred genotyped donors of the cohort, an average of around 240,000 unique TCR beta nucleotide sequences were sequenced per donor, roughly 18% of them non-productive. The investigation overall reported the following: Immune exposure information for the cohort was limited to CMV serostatus. An association between a missense DCLRE1C variant and V-gene and J-gene trimming of TCR beta chains was found in a later genetic analysis and replicated in an independent cohort. Cytomegalovirus status was reported to be diagnosed by the classifier with high specificity and sensitivity in both the original and validation cohorts. In a later genetic analysis, fewer N-insertions in productive TCRs were reported among donors in an Asian-associated ancestry cluster than the roughly 700-donor mean. The earlier analysis of 450 to 700 of the donors excluded fewer than 20 rarely observed V segments, including chromosome 9 orphons, because counts were too low. Because HLA typing was unavailable for some donors at each locus, only the typed subset was used in association tests. Most TCR sequences were observed very rarely across donors, whereas some public TCRs were present in many individuals. A further reported finding was that TCR beta sequences accurately predicted the HLA-A and HLA-B alleles for most subjects in the first cohort. A later analysis reported that several top co-occurrence clusters appeared linked to parvovirus B19, influenza, CMV and Epstein-Barr virus. Three of the identified cytomegalovirus-associated TCR beta chains were confirmed in vitro to be specific for cytomegalovirus antigens. Correlated functional status among segregating V segments might reflect linkage disequilibrium, but an unknown experimental factor could not be ruled out. In a later analysis, HLA-associated TCR beta chains showed more clonal expansion and lower generation probabilities than non-associated chains that were equally common. In a later analysis, the rate of TCR association differed among HLA loci, with DRB1 alleles having the most associated TCRs and HLA-C alleles having the fewest. Roughly uniform sequencing depth across donors was assumed in presence/absence analyses, although this assumption may not hold. When HLA alleles, especially DR and DQ, strongly co-occurred, attributing TCR associations to individual alleles was difficult. The study listed 150 to 200 TCR beta chains as associated with cytomegalovirus. Broadly in line with IMGT annotations, most TCR beta V segments showed up in productive rearrangements about 87% or about 30% of the time in an earlier analysis of around 550 of the donors. A later analysis found that most CMV-associated TCR beta chains appeared HLA-restricted, with HLA associations seemingly driven largely by CMV exposure. A later analysis associated approximately 17,000 TCR beta sequences with specific HLA alleles at a false discovery rate of 0.05. Some IMGT-functional V segments, including TRBV6-2 and TRBV6-3, could not be told apart with the 87-base-pair reads, so those segments were excluded. The cohort was sequenced for TCR beta chains only, and without alpha or paired-chain data the features that could be detected were limited. The authors suggested that the approach could potentially be extended to other disease states and immunological phenotypes. A cluster of highly shared sequence variants was judged likely to be a technical artifact of the sequencing pipeline.

V trim: 5 bases; J trim: 3 bases; unmatched bases: 9. The CDR1 and CDR2 encoded by the germline V gene (reference sequence) are LNHDA and SQIVND. Taken from cysteine to phenylalanine, the CDR3 has 16 residues. The only DNA kept is the CDR3, 48 bases in frame from the first base. The cohort comprised more than 550 healthy bone marrow donors. All cohort members were sampled while nominally healthy, although unrecorded immune exposures were likely present. The donor tested CMV seropositive and was one of the 289 seropositive cohort members. Each donor provided a peripheral blood sample, and peripheral blood mononuclear cells were used for TCR beta sequencing. The Qiagen DNeasy Blood Extraction Kit was used to extract genomic DNA from the blood cell samples. Comment on this clone: Its antigen target is currently unknown. No much larger clone is present one base from it, and per-base qualities are unavailable.

Library method: the immunoSEQ multiplex PCR assay. For the multiplex PCR, a mixture combining 60 forward primers for TCR Vbeta segments and 13 reverse primers for TCR Jbeta segments was used. A multiplex PCR assay on genomic DNA amplified the CDR3 region of rearranged TCR beta genes. The amplified TCR beta libraries were sequenced on the Illumina HiSeq System as 87-base-pair reads. In the authors' own workflow: In a later analysis, 80 million or so unique TCR beta chains were counted across the 666 repertoires, and approximately 9.9 million of these chains were shared by at least two donors. Raw reads were error-corrected and collapsed into unique sequences by a nearest-neighbor algorithm in which closely related sequences were merged to remove PCR and sequencing errors. V, D and J gene segments were assigned by aligning CDR3 sequences to IMGT reference sequences. Each retained sequence needed at least a six-nucleotide match to both a V gene segment and a J gene segment. A rearrangement was called productive if the CDR3 had no stop codons and remained in frame with V and J, and every other rearrangement was called non-productive. CDR3 was defined according to IMGT convention as the region running from the second conserved V-encoded cysteine to the conserved J-encoded phenylalanine. The earlier analysis of about 560 of the donors excluded any sequence lacking an unambiguous match to a single V gene segment. An earlier analysis of around 600 of the donors classified V segments as functional when productive rearrangements were above 56.7% and as segregating when the standard deviation between donors was above 5%. A statistical classification framework was built for diagnosing cytomegalovirus status from the catalog of TCR beta chain sequences. In a later analysis, V and J genes were assigned by comparing TCR nucleotide sequences against IMGT/GENE-DB human TR gene sequences. The TCRdist pipeline was used in a later analysis to assign CDR3 sequences and most-parsimonious VDJ recombination scenarios. In a later analysis, each TCR beta chain was defined by its CDR3 amino acid sequence together with its V-gene family, and reads lacking a unique V-gene family were excluded. To address suspected cross-contamination and a sequencing artifact, a later analysis removed 592 highly shared, low-generation-probability nucleotide sequences. In a later analysis, a clonal expansion index was calculated for each public chain from normalized within-repertoire ranks of inferred template counts. A later analysis computed generation probabilities with a VDJ recombination model fitted to out-of-frame rearrangements, and checked the results against IGoR. In a later analysis, hypergeometric tests were used to score TCR-TCR, TCR-HLA and TCR-CMV co-occurrence, with a repertoire-size bias correction applied to TCR pairs. A later analysis estimated false discovery rates by permuting HLA or CMV assignments 20 times. In a later analysis, co-occurring TCRs were grouped using DBSCAN, and TCRdist sequence similarity was added for clustering within HLA-allele-positive subsets. For co-occurrence clustering, repertoires with fewer than 30,000 or more than 120,000 public chains were excluded, along with a handful of repertoires with anomalous nucleotide sharing. TCRdb provides this immuneACCESS table in a form limited to in-frame rearrangements. Some clones are lacking; in checked studies, under half of them reflect an unresolved V gene, and why the rest are absent is not known. The V and J calls and clone size are taken from that table; D and trimming were inferred from the DNA. This sample gives roughly 180,000 clones in total; approximately 80% of them show up just once. The ten biggest clones cover 1.4% of the sample.

The chain joins TRBV19 to TRBJ1-4, and TRBD1 matches 7 of the central bases. The clonotype originates from a girl aged 5 to 17 in good health and CMV-seropositive. Sequenced: PBMCs. The encoded CDR3 is CASSVPGTEPNEKLFF. Read as DNA, the sequence is TGTGCCAGTAGTGTTCCCGGGACAGAACCTAATGAAAAACTGTTTTTT.